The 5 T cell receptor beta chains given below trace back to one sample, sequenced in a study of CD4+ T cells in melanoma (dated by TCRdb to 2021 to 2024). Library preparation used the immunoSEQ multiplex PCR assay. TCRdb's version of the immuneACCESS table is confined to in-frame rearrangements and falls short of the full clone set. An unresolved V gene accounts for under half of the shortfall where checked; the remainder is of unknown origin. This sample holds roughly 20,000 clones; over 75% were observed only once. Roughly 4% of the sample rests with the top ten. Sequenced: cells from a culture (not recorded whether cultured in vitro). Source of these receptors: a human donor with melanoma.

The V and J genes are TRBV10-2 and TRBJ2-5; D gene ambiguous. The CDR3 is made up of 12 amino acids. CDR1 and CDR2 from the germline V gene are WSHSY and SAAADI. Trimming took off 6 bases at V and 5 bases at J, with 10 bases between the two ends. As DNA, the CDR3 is TGCGCCAGCAGGAGGTTCGGGGAGACCCAGTACTTC. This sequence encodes CASRRFGETQYF.

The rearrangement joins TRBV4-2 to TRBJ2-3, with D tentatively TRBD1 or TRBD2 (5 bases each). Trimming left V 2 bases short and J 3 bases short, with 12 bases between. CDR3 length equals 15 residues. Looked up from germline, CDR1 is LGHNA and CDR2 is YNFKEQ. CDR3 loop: CASSQSARETDTQYF. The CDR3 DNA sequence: TGTGCCAGCAGCCAATCGGCCAGGGAGACAGATACGCAGTATTTT.

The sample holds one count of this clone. CDR3 DNA sequence: TGTGCCTGGAGCTTACAGGGAGGGCAGACCCAGTACTTC. Amino acid sequence: CAWSLQGGQTQYF. This chain uses TRBV30 with TRBJ2-5; possible D gene TRBD2, 7 bases. This CDR3 has 13 amino acids. Trimming left V 3 bases short and J 6 bases short, with 14 bases between. Germline V gene lookup returns CDR1 GTSNPN and CDR2 SVGIG (reference sequence).

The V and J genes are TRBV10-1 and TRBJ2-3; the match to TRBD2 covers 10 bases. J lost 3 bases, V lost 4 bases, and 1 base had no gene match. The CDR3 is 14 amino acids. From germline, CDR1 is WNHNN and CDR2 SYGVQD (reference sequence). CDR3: CASSVSGGTDTQYF. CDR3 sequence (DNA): TGCGCCAGCAGTGTTAGCGGGGGGACAGATACGCAGTATTTT.

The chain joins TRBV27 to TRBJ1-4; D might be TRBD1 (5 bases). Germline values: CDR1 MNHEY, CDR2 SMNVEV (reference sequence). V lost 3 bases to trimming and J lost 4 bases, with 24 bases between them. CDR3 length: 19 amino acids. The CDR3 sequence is CASSFFYTGPTELNEKLFF. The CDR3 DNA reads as TGTGCCAGCAGTTTCTTCTATACCGGACCGACAGAGCTTAATGAAAAACTGTTTTTT.